The TCR beta chain described here comes from a study of blood T cell repertoires in COVID-19. In the authors' methods: Nucleated cell number was recorded as an estimate derived from reference gene primer amplification. This table comes from immunoSEQ multiplex PCR, and its TCRdb copy is limited to in-frame clones, with some not included. V and J calls and clone size are as listed in that table; D and trimming were resolved from the DNA. The sample has about 240,000 clones, 85% to 90% seen once. All enrollees were about 18 to 100 years old and from some 24 US areas. The study assigned cohorts using participant-reported clinical history. Germline-derived CDR1 and CDR2 are SGDLS and YYNGEE. This CDR3 has 15 residues. With 3 bases clipped from V and 3 bases from J, the junction kept 2 bases outside the gene matches. This clone was detected only once.

This clonotype was obtained from a woman aged 30 to 39 who had recovered from COVID-19. The V call is TRBV9, the J call TRBJ2-1; TRBD1 matches 11 bases. The sample taken for sequencing was PBMCs or T cells enriched from blood (not recorded which). The CDR3 nucleotides read TGTGCCAGCAGCGGGGGACAGGGGGGCTACAATGAGCAGTTCTTC. Translated: CASSGGQGGYNEQFF. Looking up the rest from reference TRBV9 and TRBJ2-1 gives the full variable domain: DSGVTQTPKHLITATGQRVTLRCSPRSGDLSVYWYQQSLDQGLQFLIQYYNGEERAKGNILERFSAQQFPDLHSELNLSSLELGDSALYFCASSGGQGGYNEQFFGPGTRLTVL.